This T cell receptor (beta chain) was observed in a study of OX40 agonist ivuxolimab in advanced cancers. Study at large: Patients were treated with ivuxolimab, an agonistic anti-OX40 (CD134) antibody.

Produced via immunoSEQ multiplex PCR; TCRdb's table is partial and in-frame only. This table holds 60,000 to 65,000 clones, approximately 90% found once. Remarks on this clone: Its antigen is unidentified.

Study-level results: Averaging showed that CD8+ T cells had more expanded clones than CD4+ did. CD4+ and CD8+ blood T cells expanded clonally by week 6 at 0.1 to 3.0 mg/kg.

Trimming took 5 bases from V and 3 from J; bases not matched to a gene: 5. CDR3 length equals 15 residues. CDR1 and CDR2 from the germline V gene are SGHTA and FQGNSA. The chain joins TRBV7-2 to TRBJ2-1; 9 bases map to TRBD1. The material was CD4+ or CD8+ T cells sorted from blood, obtained in a trial of the OX40 agonist ivuxolimab. The sequence derives from an adult with an advanced solid tumor such as melanoma, head and neck, liver or kidney cancer. CDR3 sequence reads: CASSQRQGDYNEQFF. The CDR3 nucleotides read TGTGCCAGCAGCCAAAGACAGGGGGACTACAATGAGCAGTTCTTC.